The TCR beta chain under discussion was sequenced for a study of molecular identifiers for immune sequencing clone quantification. At the level of the study: The replicates split RNA from around 20,000 or 100,000 naive CD8 cells five ways and sequenced four.

The authors built bulk TCR libraries by previously described methods with listed TCR primers. Each CDR3 protein is one row after TCRdb ran MiXCR on the PCR reads. Counted here are roughly 93,000 distinct CDR3 sequences, around a quarter occurring once; the ten biggest clones make up 0.6% to 0.9%. This clonotype has ten or more counts. The authors gated naive CD8 T cells as CD8+CD4-CCR7+CD45RA+ for sorting. Per the germline V gene, CDR1 is SEHNR and CDR2 is FQNEAQ (reference sequence). The CDR3 covers 14 residues. The ends were cut back, 0 bases at V and 0 bases at J, with 6 bases in the middle. The sample comprised naive CD8+ T cells from blood, with Jurkat cell RNA spiked in. Indicated subset: FACS-sorted CD8+CD4-CCR7+CD45RA+ naive T cells. This receptor was taken from a human donor in good health. Some libraries in this study had Jurkat cell RNA spiked in. J is TRBJ2-7 and V is TRBV7-9; D remains unclear. CDR3 sequence: CASSLALSSYEQYF. CDR3 nucleotide sequence: TGTGCCAGCAGCTTAGCCCTCAGCTCCTACGAGCAGTACTTC.